This is a list of T cell receptor beta chains from one sample in a study of blood T cell repertoires in COVID-19. This table comes from immunoSEQ multiplex PCR, and its TCRdb copy is limited to in-frame clones, with some not included. The sample carries 100,000 or so clones, around 76% recorded once. Sequences were obtained from peripheral blood. These receptors were taken from a woman in her 70s with acute or convalescent COVID-19. Both conserved end residues are part of each CDR3. D genes are given only for firm matches. Not all rows give a size; the values are once, few, many and, for expanded clones, a class.

j_call	clone_size	v_call	d_call	cdr3_nt	cdr3_aa
TRBJ1-2	.	TRBV5-1	.	TGCGCCAGCAGCTTGTCCATCGTTGGGGCTTTCTACACCTTC	CASSLSIVGAFYTF
TRBJ1-6	.	TRBV7-9	.	TGTGCCAGCAGCTTAGGGAGCGCCAGGGGAGTTTCACCCCTCCACTTT	CASSLGSARGVSPLHF
TRBJ1-1	.	TRBV5-1	TRBD1	TGCGCCAGCAGCCCTCCGGGACAGACGAACACTGAAGCTTTCTTT	CASSPPGQTNTEAFF
TRBJ1-5	.	TRBV7-2	.	TGTGCCAGCAGCTTAGTACGGAATCAGCCCCAGCATTTT	CASSLVRNQPQHF
TRBJ1-1	.	TRBV28	.	TGTGCCAGCAGCGAAAGAAGGGGCACTGAAGCTTTCTTT	CASSERRGTEAFF
TRBJ2-2	.	TRBV27	.	TGTGCCAGCAGACTTAAGGGGTATACCGGGGAGCTGTTTTTT	CASRLKGYTGELFF
TRBJ2-3	.	TRBV5-4	TRBD1	TGTGCCAGCAGCTTGCGGACAGGGGGCACAGATACGCAGTATTTT	CASSLRTGGTDTQYF
TRBJ2-7	.	TRBV6-5	TRBD1	TGTGCCAGCAGTCCCCTTGGGACAGGGGGCTTCGAGCAGTACTTC	CASSPLGTGGFEQYF
TRBJ1-4	.	TRBV5-6	.	TGTGCCAGCAGCTTGGTGGCCGCGGGGAAACTGTTTTTT	CASSLVAAGKLFF
TRBJ2-1	few	TRBV5-1	TRBD2	TGCGCCAGCAGCTTGGAGGGTTCGGGGGGTGAGCAGTTCTTC	CASSLEGSGGEQFF
TRBJ1-2	.	TRBV7-8	.	TGTGCCAGCAGCTCTACAGGTTTTTATGGCTACACCTTC	CASSSTGFYGYTF
TRBJ2-4	.	TRBV4-1	TRBD1	TGCGCCAGCAGCGCCCGGGACAGGCCCAAAAACATTCAGTACTTC	CASSARDRPKNIQYF
TRBJ2-2	.	TRBV7-9	TRBD1	TGTGCCAGCAGCTTCGGGACAGCGAACACCGGGGAGCTGTTTTTT	CASSFGTANTGELFF
TRBJ2-7	few	TRBV7-6	TRBD1	TGTGCCAGCAGCTTCGACAGGGGGGACGAGCAGTACTTC	CASSFDRGDEQYF
TRBJ2-7	once	TRBV7-9	.	TGTGCCAGCAGCTTAAACAGGGCCTACGAGCAGTACTTC	CASSLNRAYEQYF
TRBJ1-2	.	TRBV6-6	TRBD1	TGTGCCAGCAGTCTGAGCCGACCCGATGGACAGGGAAGCTATGGCTACACCTTC	CASSLSRPDGQGSYGYTF
TRBJ2-3	.	TRBV6-5	.	TGTGCCAGCAGTTATGGCGGGGTCACAGATACGCAGTATTTT	CASSYGGVTDTQYF
TRBJ1-2	.	TRBV15	TRBD1	TGTGCCACCAGCAGGGGTTTGGGACAGACTAACTATGGCTACACCTTC	CATSRGLGQTNYGYTF
TRBJ1-4	.	TRBV5-4	TRBD1	TGTGCCAGCAGCTCCCACCGACAGGGTACGGAAAAACTGTTTTTT	CASSSHRQGTEKLFF
TRBJ2-6	.	TRBV5-4	.	TGTGCCAGCAGCCCGGAGGGGAGTTTTATTGGTGGGGCCAACGTCCTGACTTTC	CASSPEGSFIGGANVLTF
TRBJ1-1	.	TRBV19	.	TGTGCCAGTACCCCCTCCAGGCTACTGAACACTGAAGCTTTCTTT	CASTPSRLLNTEAFF
TRBJ1-1	.	TRBV6-5	.	TGTGCCAGCAGCGGGGTGGGGAACACTGAAGCTTTCTTT	CASSGVGNTEAFF
TRBJ2-2	medium-sized	TRBV7-2	.	TGTGCCAGCAGCTTAACTGCCTCGAGGACCGGGGAGCTGTTTTTT	CASSLTASRTGELFF
TRBJ2-1	.	TRBV14	.	TGTGCCAGCAGCCAAGATCTTGTACCACGGGGATACAATGAGCAGTTCTTC	CASSQDLVPRGYNEQFF
TRBJ2-6	.	TRBV19	.	TGTGCCAGTAGTATAGACACCGGAGGCTCTGGGGCCAACGTCCTGACTTTC	CASSIDTGGSGANVLTF
TRBJ2-1	.	TRBV15	TRBD1	TGTGCCACCAGCACGTGGGACAGTTCCTACAATGAGCAGTTCTTC	CATSTWDSSYNEQFF
TRBJ2-7	.	TRBV4-3	.	TGCGCCAGCAGCCAAGATTACGAGCGTCCCTACGAGCAGTACTTC	CASSQDYERPYEQYF
TRBJ2-5	.	TRBV28	TRBD1	TGTGCCAGCAGTGTCAACAGGGGGATTCAAGAGACCCAGTACTTC	CASSVNRGIQETQYF
TRBJ2-7	.	TRBV28	TRBD1	TGTGCCAGCAGTAACGGACAGGGGGCTTACGAGCAGTACTTC	CASSNGQGAYEQYF
TRBJ1-1	.	TRBV18	TRBD1	TGTGCCAGCTCACTCAAAGCGGGACAGGAGACTGAAGCTTTCTTT	CASSLKAGQETEAFF
TRBJ1-4	.	TRBV6-1	.	TGTGCCAGCAGTGAAGCTGGATGGGGCGGGGGAGGGAGCCGGCTTGAAAAACTGTTTTTT	CASSEAGWGGGGSRLEKLFF
TRBJ2-1	.	TRBV30	TRBD2	TGTGCCTGGAGTGGGGCTAGCGGGGGGGCGTACAATGAGCAGTTCTTC	CAWSGASGGAYNEQFF
TRBJ2-4	.	TRBV12-5	.	TGTGCTAGTGGTTTGGTTACTGGGGGGTCCAAAAACATTCAGTACTTC	CASGLVTGGSKNIQYF
TRBJ1-1	.	TRBV10-2	.	TGCGCCAGCAGTGAGTCCCGGGGAGGGGCTGGGAAAGCTTTCTTT	CASSESRGGAGKAFF
TRBJ2-7	.	TRBV18	.	TGTGCCAGCTCACCTGGCAGCTCCTACGAGCAGTACTTC	CASSPGSSYEQYF
TRBJ2-7	.	TRBV5-4	.	TGTGCCAGCAGCCCCTCGCTAGGGGGCTACGAGCAGTACTTC	CASSPSLGGYEQYF
TRBJ2-3	many	TRBV27	.	TGTGCCAGCAGTCGTTTTAGTGGAGATACGCAGTATTTT	CASSRFSGDTQYF
TRBJ2-3	.	TRBV7-2	TRBD2	TGTGCCAGCAGCTTCCTAGCGGGGGTTGGCGATACGCAGTATTTT	CASSFLAGVGDTQYF
TRBJ1-2	.	TRBV2	.	TGTGCCAGCCGGACAAGCAACGACTATGGCTACACCTTC	CASRTSNDYGYTF
TRBJ2-7	few	TRBV28	.	TGTGCCAGCATAGGAGGGGCGGGGGCTTACGAGCAGTACTTC	CASIGGAGAYEQYF